These 25 T cell receptor beta chains originate from one sample sequenced in a study of beta chain features in type 1 diabetes. Expressed TCRB transcripts were sequenced because the isolated RNA had all been reverse transcribed beforehand. Libraries were prepared by immunoSEQ multiplex PCR; TCRdb keeps only in-frame clonotypes and omits some of them. The data contain 620,000 or so clones, 15% of them seen just once; the ten biggest clones take up 0.093%. Sequencing was performed on naive CD4+ T cells from blood. The receptors were sampled from a man between 18 and 29 years old in good health.

V is TRBV28 and J is TRBJ2-7; no clear D. Trimming stripped 1 base from V and 7 bases from J, with 5 bases between. The CDR3 is made up of 11 amino acids. Germline CDR1 reads MDHEN; CDR2 reads SYDVKM. CDR3 sequence reads: CASSLSWEQYF. Written as DNA, the CDR3 is TGTGCCAGCAGTTTATCTTGGGAGCAGTACTTC.

The rearrangement joins TRBV19 to TRBJ2-3; possible D gene TRBD1, 6 bases. The length of the CDR3 is 15 residues. Germline lookup yields CDR1 LNHDA and CDR2 SQIVND (reference sequence). Trimming left V 3 bases short and J 0 bases short, with 10 bases between. CDR3 residues: CASSIGTTSTDTQYF. CDR3 in DNA: TGTGCCAGTAGTATTGGGACAACCAGCACAGATACGCAGTATTTT.

This clone has just a few counts. The chain carries TRBV9 and TRBJ2-5; D is possibly TRBD1 (5 bases). Germline lookup yields CDR1 SGDLS and CDR2 YYNGEE. CDR3 length: 16 amino acids. V dropped 3 bases and J dropped 6 bases, with 21 bases sitting between them. CDR3 nucleotides: TGTGCCAGCAGCGACCCCCTCTTGGGGCAGGCCAAGACCCAGTACTTC. The encoded protein is CASSDPLLGQAKTQYF.

The rearrangement joins TRBV6-5 to TRBJ1-2, with a tentative D call TRBD1 (6 bases). This CDR3 is built from 12 residues. Germline CDR1 is MNHEY and CDR2 is SVGAGI. Trimming took 5 bases from V and 2 from J, leaving 6 bases between them. The CDR3 loop reads CASSQGNYGYTF. CDR3 DNA sequence: TGTGCCAGCAGTCAGGGGAACTATGGCTACACCTTC.

This clone came up a few times. The chain uses TRBV25-1 and TRBJ2-7, with a tentative D call TRBD1 (5 bases). Germline V CDR1 and CDR2: MGHDK, SYGVNS. The CDR3 has 14 residues. V lost 6 bases and J 5 bases, leaving 17 bases between the germline ends. The DNA for the CDR3 is TGTGCCAGCAGCCCTTACCTGGACAATCACGAGCAGTACTTC. Translation: CASSPYLDNHEQYF.

V is TRBV6-5 and J is TRBJ2-1; maybe TRBD1 (5 bases). Trimming cost V 2 bases and J 6 bases, with 14 bases left between them. CDR3 length: 15 residues. Germline CDR1 is MNHEY and CDR2 is SVGAGI. CDR3 bases: TGTGCCAGCAGTTACGTGACAGCCAGAACCAATGAGCAGTTCTTC. This gives the protein CASSYVTARTNEQFF.

The chain has TRBV6-6 and TRBJ1-2; D remains ambiguous. V was clipped by 2 bases and J by 7 bases, with 11 bases between them. Germline-derived CDR1 and CDR2 are MNHNY and SVGAGI (reference sequence). The CDR3 runs to 13 residues. The DNA for the CDR3 is TGTGCCAGCAGTTACCAGACCAAGGGTGGCTACACCTTC. As protein: CASSYQTKGGYTF.

The chain employs TRBV7-2 and TRBJ2-1; D is tentatively TRBD1 or TRBD2 (6 bases each). The CDR3 totals 17 residues. Germline V lookup: CDR1 SGHTA, CDR2 FQGNSA. Trimming cost V 0 bases and J 1 base, with 13 bases left between them. Here the CDR3 DNA reads TGTGCCAGCAGCTTAGCCACCTTAGGGGGGTCCTACAATGAGCAGTTCTTC. Its translation: CASSLATLGGSYNEQFF.

This rearrangement joins TRBV9 to TRBJ1-1; D remains ambiguous. Germline V gives CDR1 SGDLS, CDR2 YYNGEE. V lost 0 bases, J lost 2 bases, and 11 bases lay in between. There are 15 residues in the CDR3. CDR3 DNA sequence: TGTGCCAGCAGCGTAGAGTCCCGGATAAACACTGAAGCTTTCTTT. This encodes CASSVESRINTEAFF.

In its sample, this clone was seen a few times. The V call is TRBV11-2, the J call TRBJ2-1, with 10 bases identical to TRBD2. Germline CDR1 SGHAT, CDR2 FQNNGV. With 1 base clipped from V and 3 bases from J, the junction kept 6 bases outside the gene matches. CDR3 length: 17 residues. The DNA for the CDR3 is TGTGCCAGCAGCTTAGTTCTAGCGGGAGTGGGCTACAATGAGCAGTTCTTC. It is translated as CASSLVLAGVGYNEQFF.

V usage is TRBV9 and J usage is TRBJ2-3; possibly TRBD2 for D (5 bases). The CDR3 consists of 12 residues. Per germline, CDR1 SGDLS and CDR2 YYNGEE. V was cut by 4 bases and J by 10 bases, with 13 bases left in between. The CDR3 region is CASSLVKGAQYF. CDR3 coding DNA: TGTGCCAGCAGCCTTGTCAAGGGAGCGCAGTATTTT.

This clone was detected only a few times. The V call is TRBV7-2, the J call TRBJ1-1; D is perhaps TRBD1 (5 bases). The V gene's germline CDR1 is SGHTA and CDR2 FQGNSA. Trimming removed 5 bases at V and 1 base at J, with 11 bases between. The CDR3 contains 14 residues. CDR3 in amino acids: CASSQQGQNTEAFF. In DNA form, the CDR3 reads TGTGCCAGCAGCCAGCAGGGTCAGAACACTGAAGCTTTCTTT.

This clone has a handful of counts. V and J are TRBV5-6 and TRBJ1-4; D remains unclear. This CDR3 has 15 amino acids. The germline V gene has CDR1 SGHDT and CDR2 YYEEEE. The ends were cut back, 2 bases at V and 6 bases at J, with 14 bases in the middle. CDR3 in amino acids: CASSFWRFNYEKLFF. In DNA, the CDR3 is TGTGCCAGCAGCTTTTGGAGGTTCAACTATGAAAAACTGTTTTTT.

This clone was seen a handful of times. The rearrangement uses TRBV7-9 and TRBJ1-2; 7 positions match TRBD1. The length of the CDR3 is 12 residues. CDR1 and CDR2 from the germline V gene are SEHNR and FQNEAQ (reference sequence). With 6 bases clipped from V and 8 bases from J, the junction kept 6 bases outside the gene matches. The CDR3 spells CASRRTGWGYTF. CDR3 bases: TGTGCCAGCAGAAGGACAGGTTGGGGCTACACCTTC.

The chain links TRBV5-4 to TRBJ2-6; D perhaps matches TRBD1 (5 bases). The germline CDR1 and CDR2 sequences are SGHNT and YYREEE (reference sequence). V was clipped by 4 bases and J by 4 bases, with 18 bases between them. This CDR3 has 17 residues. In DNA, the CDR3 is TGTGCCAGCAGCGGGATACGGCAGGGTATGGGGGCCAACGTCCTGACTTTC. Amino acids: CASSGIRQGMGANVLTF.

This chain links TRBV28 with TRBJ2-2; 9 bases are shared with TRBD2. Looked up from germline, CDR1 is MDHEN and CDR2 is SYDVKM. J lost 5 bases, V lost 5 bases, and 6 bases had no gene match. The CDR3 has 15 amino acids. The CDR3 bases are TGTGCCAGCAGTACCGGGACTAGCTGGACCGGGGAGCTGTTTTTT. Protein: CASSTGTSWTGELFF.

The chain has TRBV7-2 and TRBJ1-1, with a possible D match to TRBD1 (5 bases). Trimming left V 5 bases short and J 5 bases short, with 18 bases between. The CDR3 contains 15 residues. The germline V gene encodes CDR1 SGHTA and CDR2 FQGNSA. CDR3 DNA: TGTGCCAGCAGCATACGAGTACCGGGACGGACTGAAGCTTTCTTT. Amino acid sequence: CASSIRVPGRTEAFF.

This clone was seen a few times. The rearrangement links TRBV4-3 to TRBJ1-2; TRBD1 matches 7 bases. J was trimmed by 4 bases and V by 4 bases; bases with no gene match: 6. Germline V CDR1 and CDR2: LGHNA, YSLEER. The CDR3 has 14 amino acids. The CDR3 loop is CASSRVTGSYGYTF. CDR3 DNA sequence: TGCGCCAGCAGCCGGGTGACAGGGAGCTATGGCTACACCTTC.

CDR3 in amino acids: CASSAGTDTGELFF. The CDR3 nucleotides read TGTGCCAGCAGCGCCGGGACAGACACCGGGGAGCTGTTTTTT. V gene TRBV9 combines with J gene TRBJ2-2; 7 positions agree with TRBD1. The ends lost 3 bases at V and 3 bases at J; junction bases unmatched: 2. The CDR3 is 14 amino acids. The V gene's germline CDR1 is SGDLS and CDR2 YYNGEE.

The table lists this clone with a few counts. The V gene is TRBV7-6, the J gene TRBJ2-5; 7 bases align to TRBD1. Germline CDR1 reads SGHVS; CDR2 reads FNYEAQ. V shed 5 bases, J shed 5 bases, and the junction held 5 bases outside the gene matches. This CDR3 contains 13 residues. The CDR3 DNA reads as TGTGCCAGCAGCACACAGGGGCCTGAGACCCAGTACTTC. Translation gives CASSTQGPETQYF.

The V call is TRBV15, the J call TRBJ1-2, with a weak D call TRBD1 (5 bases). V dropped 0 bases and J dropped 6 bases, with 14 bases sitting between them. CDR1 and CDR2 from the germline V gene are LNHNV and YYDKDF (reference sequence). The CDR3 has 15 residues. The DNA of the CDR3 is TGTGCCACCAGCAGAGATGGTAAGGGGCGAAATGGCTACACCTTC. Translated, it gives CATSRDGKGRNGYTF.

This clone was seen more than once but under ten times. The genes are TRBV29-1 and TRBJ1-2, with 8 nucleotides matching TRBD1. The CDR3 has 12 residues. The ends lost 2 bases at V and 7 bases at J; junction bases unmatched: 3. Germline V gene data show CDR1 as SQVTM and CDR2 as ANQGSEA. The CDR3 reads CSVEQGATGYTF. As DNA, the CDR3 is TGCAGCGTTGAACAGGGGGCAACTGGCTACACCTTC.

Concerning this clone: Different DNA sequences within this sample yield the same CDR3. The V call is TRBV4-3, the J call TRBJ1-1; possibly TRBD1 for D (6 bases). This CDR3 has 14 residues. CDR1 and CDR2 (germline): LGHNA, YSLEER. V lost 0 bases, J lost 4 bases, and 9 bases lay in between. The CDR3 loop reads CASSQDSRGTEAFF. DNA for the CDR3: TGCGCCAGCAGCCAAGATAGCAGGGGCACTGAAGCTTTCTTT.

This clone occurred a few times. The V and J genes are TRBV7-2 and TRBJ1-2; 7 bases line up with TRBD1. This CDR3 is 12 amino acids long. J gave up 8 bases and V 5 bases, and 5 bases lay outside the gene matches. Looked up from germline, CDR1 is SGHTA and CDR2 is FQGNSA. In DNA form, the CDR3 reads TGTGCCAGCAGCCCGGGACAGAACGGCTACACCTTC. Its protein is CASSPGQNGYTF. The full variable domain, in which reference TRBV7-2 and TRBJ1-2 provide the parts outside the CDR3, is GAGVSQSPSNKVTEKGKDVELRCDPISGHTALYWYRQSLGQGLEFLIYFQGNSAPDKSGLPSDRFSAERTGGSVSTLTIQRTQQEDSAVYLCASSPGQNGYTFGSGTRLTVV.

This sequence joins TRBV7-7 and TRBJ1-5; no reliable D call. Looked up from germline, CDR1 is SSHAT and CDR2 is FNYEAQ (reference sequence). V was shortened by 5 bases and J by 4 bases, with 9 bases between the two germline ends. This CDR3 is built from 13 residues. In DNA, the CDR3 is TGTGCCAGCAGCCTCGCCCAGAATCAGCCCCAGCATTTT. Its protein is CASSLAQNQPQHF.